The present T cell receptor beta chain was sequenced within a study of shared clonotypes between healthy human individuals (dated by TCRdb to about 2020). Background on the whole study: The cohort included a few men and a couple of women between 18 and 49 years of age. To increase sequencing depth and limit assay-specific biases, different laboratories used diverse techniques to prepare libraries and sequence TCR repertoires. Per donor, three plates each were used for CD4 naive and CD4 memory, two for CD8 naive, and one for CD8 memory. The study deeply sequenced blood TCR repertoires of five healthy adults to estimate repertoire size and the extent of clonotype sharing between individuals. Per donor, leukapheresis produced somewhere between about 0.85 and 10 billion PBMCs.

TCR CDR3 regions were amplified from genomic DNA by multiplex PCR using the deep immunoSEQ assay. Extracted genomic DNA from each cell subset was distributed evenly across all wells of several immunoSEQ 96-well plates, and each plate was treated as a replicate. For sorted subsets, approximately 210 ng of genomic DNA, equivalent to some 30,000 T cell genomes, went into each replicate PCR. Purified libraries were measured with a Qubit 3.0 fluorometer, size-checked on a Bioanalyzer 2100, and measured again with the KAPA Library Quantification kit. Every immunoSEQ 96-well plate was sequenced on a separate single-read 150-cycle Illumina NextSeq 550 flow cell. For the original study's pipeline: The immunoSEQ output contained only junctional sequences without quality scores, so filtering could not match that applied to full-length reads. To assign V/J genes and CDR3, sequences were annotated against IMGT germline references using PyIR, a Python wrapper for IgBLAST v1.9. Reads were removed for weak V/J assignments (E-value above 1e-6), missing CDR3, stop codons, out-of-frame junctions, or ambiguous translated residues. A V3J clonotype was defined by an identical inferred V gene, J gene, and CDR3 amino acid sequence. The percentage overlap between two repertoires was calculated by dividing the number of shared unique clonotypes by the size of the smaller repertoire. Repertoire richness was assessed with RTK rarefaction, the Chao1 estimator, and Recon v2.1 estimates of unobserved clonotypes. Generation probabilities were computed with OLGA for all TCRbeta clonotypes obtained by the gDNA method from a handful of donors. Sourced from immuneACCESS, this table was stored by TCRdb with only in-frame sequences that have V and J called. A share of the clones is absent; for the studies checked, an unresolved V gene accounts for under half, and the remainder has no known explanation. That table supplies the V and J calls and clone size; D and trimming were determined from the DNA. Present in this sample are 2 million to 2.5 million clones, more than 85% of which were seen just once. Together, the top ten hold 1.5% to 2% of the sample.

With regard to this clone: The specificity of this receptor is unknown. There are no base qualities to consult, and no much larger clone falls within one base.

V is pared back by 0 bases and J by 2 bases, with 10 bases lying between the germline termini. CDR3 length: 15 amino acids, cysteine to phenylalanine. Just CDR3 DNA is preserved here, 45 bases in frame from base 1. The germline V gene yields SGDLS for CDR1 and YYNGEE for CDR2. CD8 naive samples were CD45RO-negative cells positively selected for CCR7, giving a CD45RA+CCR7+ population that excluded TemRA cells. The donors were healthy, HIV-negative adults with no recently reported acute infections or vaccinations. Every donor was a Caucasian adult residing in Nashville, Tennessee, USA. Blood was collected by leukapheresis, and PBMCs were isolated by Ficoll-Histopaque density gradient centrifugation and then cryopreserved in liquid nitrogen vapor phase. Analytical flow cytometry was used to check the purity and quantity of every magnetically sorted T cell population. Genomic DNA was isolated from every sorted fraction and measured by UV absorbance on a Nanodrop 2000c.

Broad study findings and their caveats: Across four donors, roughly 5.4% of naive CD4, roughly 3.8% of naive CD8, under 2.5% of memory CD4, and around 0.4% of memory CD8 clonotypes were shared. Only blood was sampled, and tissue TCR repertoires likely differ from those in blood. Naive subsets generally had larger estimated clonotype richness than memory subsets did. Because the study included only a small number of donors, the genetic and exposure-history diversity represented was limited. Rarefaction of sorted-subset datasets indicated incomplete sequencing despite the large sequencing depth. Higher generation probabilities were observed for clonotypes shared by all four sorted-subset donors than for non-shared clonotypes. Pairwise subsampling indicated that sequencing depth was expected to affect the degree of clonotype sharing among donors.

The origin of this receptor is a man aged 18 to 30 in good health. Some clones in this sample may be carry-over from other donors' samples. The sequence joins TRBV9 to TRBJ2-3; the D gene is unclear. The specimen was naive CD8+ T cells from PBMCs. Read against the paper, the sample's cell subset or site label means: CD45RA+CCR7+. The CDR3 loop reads CASSVADQATDTQYF. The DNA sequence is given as TGTGCCAGCAGCGTAGCTGATCAGGCCACAGATACGCAGTATTTT. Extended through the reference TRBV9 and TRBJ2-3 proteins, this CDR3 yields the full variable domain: DSGVTQTPKHLITATGQRVTLRCSPRSGDLSVYWYQQSLDQGLQFLIQYYNGEERAKGNILERFSAQQFPDLHSELNLSSLELGDSALYFCASSVADQATDTQYFGPGTRLTVL.